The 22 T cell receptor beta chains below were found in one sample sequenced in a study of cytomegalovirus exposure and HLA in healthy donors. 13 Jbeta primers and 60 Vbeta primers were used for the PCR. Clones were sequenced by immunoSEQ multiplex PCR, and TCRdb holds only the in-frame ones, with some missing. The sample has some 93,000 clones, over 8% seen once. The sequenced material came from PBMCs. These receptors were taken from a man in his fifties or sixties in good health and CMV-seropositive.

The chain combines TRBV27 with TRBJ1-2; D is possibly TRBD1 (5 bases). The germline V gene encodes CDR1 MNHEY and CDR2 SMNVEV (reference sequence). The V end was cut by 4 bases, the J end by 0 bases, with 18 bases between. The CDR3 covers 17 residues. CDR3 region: CASSSQARGYSNYGYTF. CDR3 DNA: TGTGCCAGCAGTTCACAGGCTAGAGGTTACTCTAACTATGGCTACACCTTC.

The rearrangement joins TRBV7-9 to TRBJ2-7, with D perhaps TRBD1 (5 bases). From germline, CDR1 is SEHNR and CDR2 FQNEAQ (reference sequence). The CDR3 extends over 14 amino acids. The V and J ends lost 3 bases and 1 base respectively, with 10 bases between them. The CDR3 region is CASSLNRLSYEQYF. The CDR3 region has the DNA TGTGCCAGCAGCTTGAACAGGCTGTCCTACGAGCAGTACTTC.

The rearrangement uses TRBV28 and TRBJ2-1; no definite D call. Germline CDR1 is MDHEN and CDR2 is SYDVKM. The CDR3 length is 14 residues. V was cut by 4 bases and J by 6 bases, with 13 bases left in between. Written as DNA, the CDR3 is TGTGCCAGCAGTTCGTTCATAAACACCAATGAGCAGTTCTTC. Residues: CASSSFINTNEQFF.

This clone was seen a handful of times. The CDR3 loop reads CARPFLVPSGANVLTF. As DNA, the CDR3 is TGTGCCAGACCTTTTCTTGTTCCCTCTGGGGCCAACGTCCTGACTTTC. The rearrangement links TRBV7-5 to TRBJ2-6; the table names TRBD2, a call not compared with the DNA. TRBV7-5 is given as a pseudogene. This CDR3 is 16 amino acids long.

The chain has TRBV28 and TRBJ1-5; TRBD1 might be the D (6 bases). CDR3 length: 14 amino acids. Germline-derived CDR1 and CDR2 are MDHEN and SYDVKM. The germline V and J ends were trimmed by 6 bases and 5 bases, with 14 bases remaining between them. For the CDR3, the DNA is TGTGCCAGCAGCGGGGGGCAGCCGTATCAGCCCCAGCATTTT. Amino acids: CASSGGQPYQPQHF.

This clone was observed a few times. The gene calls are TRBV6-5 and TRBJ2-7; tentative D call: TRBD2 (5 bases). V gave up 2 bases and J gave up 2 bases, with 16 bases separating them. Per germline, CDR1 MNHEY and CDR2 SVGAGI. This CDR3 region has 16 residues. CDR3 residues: CASSYRTPGYTYEQYF. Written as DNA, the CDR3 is TGTGCCAGCAGTTACCGTACCCCGGGATACACCTACGAGCAGTACTTC.

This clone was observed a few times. The CDR3 sequence: CATSSYSEQFF. The CDR3, as DNA: TGTGCCACCAGCAGTTATAGTGAGCAGTTCTTC. The chain recombines TRBV15 with TRBJ2-1; D not resolved. Germline CDR1 and CDR2: LNHNV and YYDKDF (reference sequence). Deletions cut 3 bases from V and 9 bases from J, with 6 bases between. This CDR3 has 11 residues.

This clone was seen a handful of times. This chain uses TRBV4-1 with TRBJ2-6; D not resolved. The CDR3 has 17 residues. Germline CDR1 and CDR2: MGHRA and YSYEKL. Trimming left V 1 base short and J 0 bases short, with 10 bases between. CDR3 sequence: CASSQVGTISGANVLTF. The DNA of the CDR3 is TGCGCCAGCAGCCAAGTCGGTACGATCTCTGGGGCCAACGTCCTGACTTTC.

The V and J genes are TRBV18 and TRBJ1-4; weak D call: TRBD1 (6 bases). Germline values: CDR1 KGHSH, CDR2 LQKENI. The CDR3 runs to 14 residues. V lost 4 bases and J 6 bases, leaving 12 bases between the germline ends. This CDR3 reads CASSLQGEYEKLFF. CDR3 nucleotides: TGTGCCAGCTCACTACAGGGTGAATATGAAAAACTGTTTTTT.

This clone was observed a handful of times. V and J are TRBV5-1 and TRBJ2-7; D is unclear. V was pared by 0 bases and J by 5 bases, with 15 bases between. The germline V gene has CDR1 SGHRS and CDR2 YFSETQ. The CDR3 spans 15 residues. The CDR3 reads CASSLGPGLSDEQYF. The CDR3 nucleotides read TGCGCCAGCAGCTTGGGTCCGGGTTTAAGCGACGAGCAGTACTTC.

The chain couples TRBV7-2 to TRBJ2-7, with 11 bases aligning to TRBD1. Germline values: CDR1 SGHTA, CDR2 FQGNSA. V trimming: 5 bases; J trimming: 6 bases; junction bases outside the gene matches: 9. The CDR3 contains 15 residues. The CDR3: CASSPRPGQGAEQYF. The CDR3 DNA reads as TGTGCCAGCAGCCCACGCCCCGGACAGGGGGCCGAGCAGTACTTC.

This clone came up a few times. DNA of the CDR3: TGTGCCAGCAGCTTAAGTCAGGGGGCCGAGCAGTACTTC. This codes for CASSLSQGAEQYF. The chain joins TRBV7-3 to TRBJ2-7; 8 bases are shared with TRBD1. Trimming took 1 base from V and 6 from J; bases not matched to a gene: 2. The CDR3 has 13 residues. CDR1 is SGHTA and CDR2 is FQGTGA in the germline V gene.

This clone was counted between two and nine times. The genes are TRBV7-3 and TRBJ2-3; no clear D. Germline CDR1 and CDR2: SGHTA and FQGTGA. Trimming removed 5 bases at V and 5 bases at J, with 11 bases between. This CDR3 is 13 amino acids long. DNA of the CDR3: TGTGCCAGCAGCCTCTCATATAGAGATACGCAGTATTTT. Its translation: CASSLSYRDTQYF. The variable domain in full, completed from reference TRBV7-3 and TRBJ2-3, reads GAGVSQTPSNKVTEKGKYVELRCDPISGHTALYWYRQSLGQGPEFLIYFQGTGAADDSGLPNDRFFAVRPEGSVSTLKIQRTERGDSAVYLCASSLSYRDTQYFGPGTRLTVL.

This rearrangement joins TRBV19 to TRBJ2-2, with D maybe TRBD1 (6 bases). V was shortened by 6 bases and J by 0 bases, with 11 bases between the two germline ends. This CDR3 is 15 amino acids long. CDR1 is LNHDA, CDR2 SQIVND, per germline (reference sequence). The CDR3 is CASRRGHTNTGELFF. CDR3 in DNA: TGTGCCAGTAGGAGGGGACACACGAACACCGGGGAGCTGTTTTTT.

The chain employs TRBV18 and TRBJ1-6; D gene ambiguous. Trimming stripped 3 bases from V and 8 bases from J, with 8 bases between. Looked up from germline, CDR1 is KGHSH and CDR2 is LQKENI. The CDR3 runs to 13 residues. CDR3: CASSPNMDSPLHF. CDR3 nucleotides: TGTGCCAGCTCACCGAACATGGATTCACCCCTCCACTTT. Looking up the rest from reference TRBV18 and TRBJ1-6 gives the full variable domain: NAGVMQNPRHLVRRRGQEARLRCSPMKGHSHVYWYRQLPEEGLKFMVYLQKENIIDESGMPKERFSAEFPKEGPSILRIQQVVRGDSAAYFCASSPNMDSPLHFGNGTRLTVT.

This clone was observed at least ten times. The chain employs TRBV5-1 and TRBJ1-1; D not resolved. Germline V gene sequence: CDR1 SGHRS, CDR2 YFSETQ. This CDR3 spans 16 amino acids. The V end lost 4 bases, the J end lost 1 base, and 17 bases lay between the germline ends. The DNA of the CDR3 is TGCGCCAGCAGCCCCCCCGGGAGCCACCCGAACACTGAAGCTTTCTTT. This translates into CASSPPGSHPNTEAFF.

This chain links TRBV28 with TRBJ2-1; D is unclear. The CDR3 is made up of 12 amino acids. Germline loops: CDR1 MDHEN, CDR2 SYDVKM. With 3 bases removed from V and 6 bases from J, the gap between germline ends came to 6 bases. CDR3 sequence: CASSFRGNEQFF. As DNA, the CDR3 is TGTGCCAGCAGTTTTAGAGGCAATGAGCAGTTCTTC.

In DNA form, the CDR3 reads TGTGCCAGTACTGGGGCTGGTCAGCCCCAGCATTTT. The encoded protein is CASTGAGQPQHF. The J gene is TRBJ1-5, the V gene TRBV19, with D possibly matching TRBD1 (5 bases). The V and J ends lost 7 bases and 6 bases respectively, with 10 bases between them. The CDR3 contains 12 residues. Germline V gives CDR1 LNHDA, CDR2 SQIVND (reference sequence).

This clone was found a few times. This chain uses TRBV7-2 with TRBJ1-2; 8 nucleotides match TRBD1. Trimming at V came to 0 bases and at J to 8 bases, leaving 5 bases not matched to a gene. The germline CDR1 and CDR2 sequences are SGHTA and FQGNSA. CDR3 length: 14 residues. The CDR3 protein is CASSLALQGGGYTF. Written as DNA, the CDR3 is TGTGCCAGCAGCTTAGCGCTACAGGGGGGAGGCTACACCTTC.

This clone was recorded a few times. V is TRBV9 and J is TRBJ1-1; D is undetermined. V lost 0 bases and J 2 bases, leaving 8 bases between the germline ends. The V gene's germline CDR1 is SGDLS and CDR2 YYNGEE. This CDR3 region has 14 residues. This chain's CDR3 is CASSVEPSNTEAFF. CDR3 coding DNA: TGTGCCAGCAGCGTAGAACCGAGTAACACTGAAGCTTTCTTT.

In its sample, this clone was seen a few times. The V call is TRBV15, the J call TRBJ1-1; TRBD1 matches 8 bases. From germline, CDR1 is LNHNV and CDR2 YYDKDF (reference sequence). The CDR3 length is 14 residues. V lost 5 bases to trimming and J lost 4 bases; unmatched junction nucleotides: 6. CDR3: CATSSDRAGTEAFF. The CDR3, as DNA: TGTGCCACCAGCTCGGACAGGGCGGGCACTGAAGCTTTCTTT.

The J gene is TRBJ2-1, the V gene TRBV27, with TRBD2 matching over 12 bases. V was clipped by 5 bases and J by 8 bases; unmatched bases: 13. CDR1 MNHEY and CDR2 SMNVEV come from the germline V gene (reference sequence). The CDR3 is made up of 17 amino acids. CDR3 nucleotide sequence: TGTGCCAGCAGTCCGCCTCCGCTGACTAGCGGGAGCCATGAGCAGTTCTTC. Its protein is CASSPPPLTSGSHEQFF.